Listed below are T cell receptor beta chains from one sample, sequenced in a study of cytomegalovirus exposure and HLA in healthy donors. Repertoires were generated with immunoSEQ multiplex PCR, while TCRdb's copy carries only in-frame clones and drops some. The profile shows about 150,000 clones, about 95% of them singletons. Source material: PBMCs. The receptors were sampled from a man aged 18 to 29 in good health and CMV-seropositive. Each CDR3 is given with its conserved first and last residue. The D gene is left open where the match is weak. Only part of the rows carry a size: once, few, many, or a class if the clone is expanded.

v_call	j_call	d_call	clone_size	cdr3_aa	cdr3_nt
TRBV29-1	TRBJ1-2	TRBD1	-	CSVEDRNYGYTF	TGCAGCGTTGAGGACAGGAACTATGGCTACACCTTC
TRBV5-6	TRBJ2-7	TRBD2	-	CASSFIGGSSYEQYF	TGTGCCAGCAGCTTTATCGGCGGGAGTTCCTACGAGCAGTACTTC
TRBV2	TRBJ2-5	-	-	CASSLFPTGSGETQYF	TGTGCCAGCAGTCTCTTTCCGACAGGTTCGGGGGAGACCCAGTACTTC
TRBV10-3	TRBJ2-5	TRBD1	-	CAISGTGLQTQYF	TGTGCCATCAGTGGGACAGGGTTACAGACCCAGTACTTC
TRBV19	TRBJ2-3	TRBD2	-	CASSYFLSGNAKDTQYF	TGTGCCAGTAGTTACTTCCTCAGCGGGAACGCGAAAGATACGCAGTATTTT
TRBV4-1	TRBJ1-5	-	-	CASSQEVAGRGPQHF	TGCGCCAGCAGCCAAGAAGTAGCGGGGAGGGGGCCCCAGCATTTT
TRBV2	TRBJ2-3	TRBD1	-	CASRDRASLTDTQYF	TGTGCCAGCAGAGACAGGGCGAGTCTCACAGATACGCAGTATTTT
TRBV14	TRBJ2-2	TRBD2	-	CASSQRLAGIGELFF	TGTGCCAGCAGCCAAAGGCTAGCGGGAATCGGGGAGCTGTTTTTT
TRBV27	TRBJ2-7	-	few	CASSPLGGFSYEQYF	TGTGCCAGCAGTCCCCTGGGGGGTTTCTCCTACGAGCAGTACTTC
TRBV28	TRBJ2-7	-	-	CASSFGTSRRYEQYF	TGTGCCAGCAGTTTTGGAACTAGTAGACGCTACGAGCAGTACTTC
TRBV11-2	TRBJ1-2	TRBD1	-	CASSLEGTERYGYTF	TGTGCCAGCAGCTTAGAGGGGACAGAACGCTATGGCTACACCTTC
TRBV9	TRBJ2-2	TRBD1	-	CASSGQGDTGELFF	TGTGCCAGCAGCGGGCAGGGGGACACCGGGGAGCTGTTTTTT
TRBV10-3	TRBJ1-1	-	-	CAIRGSGGDTEAFF	TGTGCCATCAGGGGGTCAGGAGGGGACACTGAAGCTTTCTTT
TRBV6-5	TRBJ2-2	-	few	CASSPTLGVSGELFF	TGTGCCAGCAGTCCCACCTTAGGGGTATCCGGGGAGCTGTTTTTT
TRBV7-6	TRBJ2-7	TRBD1	-	CASSFPDRGNEQYF	TGTGCCAGCAGCTTCCCCGACAGGGGCAACGAGCAGTACTTC
TRBV5-1	TRBJ2-7	TRBD2	-	CASSLGWTSRSYEQYF	TGCGCCAGCAGCTTAGGTTGGACTAGCCGTTCCTACGAGCAGTACTTC
TRBV2	TRBJ2-7	TRBD1	-	CASSDQGQAYEQYF	TGTGCCAGCAGTGATCAGGGACAGGCGTACGAGCAGTACTTC
TRBV6-4	TRBJ2-1	TRBD2	-	CASSGTVGLAGDHEQFF	TGTGCCAGCAGTGGTACGGTCGGACTAGCGGGAGACCATGAGCAGTTCTTC
TRBV7-9	TRBJ2-1	-	-	CASSLAGEGNEQFF	TGTGCCAGCAGCTTAGCGGGAGAAGGCAATGAGCAGTTCTTC
TRBV27	TRBJ1-6	TRBD1	-	CASSLRRTGLNSPLHF	TGTGCCAGCAGTTTAAGGAGGACAGGGTTGAATTCACCCCTCCACTTT
TRBV6-4	TRBJ2-2	TRBD2	-	CASSDSAGGPNTGELFF	TGTGCCAGCAGTGACTCGGCGGGGGGGCCTAACACCGGGGAGCTGTTTTTT
TRBV5-4	TRBJ1-3	-	-	CASSTVGGAGNTIYF	TGTGCCAGCAGTACCGTGGGGGGGGCTGGAAACACCATATATTTT
TRBV15	TRBJ1-3	TRBD1	-	CATSSKTPGQGIGRGRNTIYF	TGTGCCACCAGCAGCAAAACACCGGGACAGGGGATAGGTAGGGGAAGAAACACCATATATTTT
TRBV30	TRBJ2-2	TRBD2	-	CAWRLAGGNTGELFF	TGTGCCTGGAGGCTAGCGGGAGGGAACACCGGGGAGCTGTTTTTT
TRBV28	TRBJ2-7	TRBD1	-	CASSATGGSSYEQYF	TGTGCCAGCAGTGCCACAGGGGGGAGCTCCTACGAGCAGTACTTC
TRBV28	TRBJ2-7	-	-	CASSWIGAYEQYF	TGTGCCAGCAGTTGGATAGGGGCTTACGAGCAGTACTTC
TRBV15	TRBJ1-2	-	-	CATRGGRLEYGYTF	TGTGCCACCAGAGGCGGCCGGCTTGAATATGGCTACACCTTC
TRBV27	TRBJ1-2	-	-	CASSIRGGANGYTF	TGTGCCAGCAGTATAAGGGGGGGGGCTAATGGCTACACCTTC
TRBV28	TRBJ1-2	-	-	CASTPSPGGYTF	TGTGCCAGCACCCCTAGTCCCGGAGGCTACACCTTC
TRBV4-1	TRBJ2-2	TRBD2	-	CASSQDLNSGIFAGELFF	TGCGCCAGCAGCCAAGATCTGAATAGCGGGATCTTCGCCGGGGAGCTGTTTTTT
TRBV5-1	TRBJ1-1	-	-	CASSPRGVTEAFF	TGTGCCAGCAGCCCTCGGGGGGTCACTGAAGCTTTCTTT
TRBV9	TRBJ2-7	-	-	CASSVDSNSYEQYF	TGTGCCAGCAGCGTAGACAGCAACTCCTACGAGCAGTACTTC